A single sample is the source of the 10 T cell receptor beta chains below, sequenced in a study of CD8+ T cells in alopecia areata. RNA extraction was followed by reverse transcription into cDNA, which acted as the sequencing template. The data were produced by immunoSEQ multiplex PCR, yet TCRdb's version contains in-frame clones alone and is incomplete. The data contain 95,000 to 100,000 clones, 60% of them singletons. As to treatment: oral pan-JAK inhibitor, 5-10 mg twice daily. The sequenced sample was CD8+ T cells sorted from blood, obtained between weeks 55 and 65, from a patient treated with tofacitinib. The source of these receptors is a human donor with alopecia areata.

A few counts support this clone. The CDR3: CASSRERITGELFF. CDR3 bases: TGCGCCAGCAGCAGGGAGAGGATCACCGGGGAGCTGTTTTTT. The J gene is TRBJ2-2, the V gene TRBV10-1, with D possibly being TRBD1 or TRBD2 (5 bases each). V was shortened by 6 bases and J by 4 bases, with 12 bases between the two germline ends. The germline V gene encodes CDR1 WNHNN and CDR2 SYGVQD (reference sequence). The length of the CDR3 is 14 residues.

The J gene is TRBJ2-1, the V gene TRBV10-3, with D perhaps matching TRBD1 or TRBD2 (5 bases each). The CDR3 extends over 12 amino acids. The germline V gene encodes CDR1 ENHRY and CDR2 SYGVKD. V gave up 6 bases and J gave up 6 bases, with 9 bases separating them. The CDR3 sequence is CAIRRGGNEQFF. CDR3 nucleotide sequence: TGTGCCATCAGGAGGGGCGGCAATGAGCAGTTCTTC.

This clone was counted once. The chain couples TRBV4-1 to TRBJ1-6; TRBD1 might be the D (6 bases). This CDR3 region has 13 residues. V was cut by 1 base and J by 14 bases, with 12 bases left in between. Germline loops: CDR1 MGHRA, CDR2 YSYEKL. The CDR3 here is CASSQVTQGSLHF. In DNA, the CDR3 is TGCGCCAGCAGCCAAGTGACACAGGGTTCCCTCCACTTT.

CDR3 region: CASRWPGNLNQPQHF. In DNA, the CDR3 is TGTGCCAGCAGATGGCCGGGAAATCTCAATCAGCCCCAGCATTTT. The chain joins TRBV5-4 to TRBJ1-5; D not certain. Per germline, CDR1 SGHNT and CDR2 YYREEE (reference sequence). Trimming took 5 bases from V and 3 from J, leaving 15 bases between them. This CDR3 spans 15 amino acids.

V and J are TRBV15 and TRBJ2-7; a possible D gene is TRBD1 (6 bases). This CDR3 is built from 15 residues. Trimming left V 0 bases short and J 0 bases short, with 9 bases between. Per the germline V gene, CDR1 is LNHNV and CDR2 is YYDKDF (reference sequence). CDR3: CATSREDSYSYEQYF. CDR3 coding DNA: TGTGCCACCAGCAGAGAGGACAGCTACTCCTACGAGCAGTACTTC.

This clone has more than one count but fewer than ten. The chain's CDR3 is CASSVGVMETQYF. The DNA for the CDR3 is TGTGCCAGCAGTGTCGGGGTGATGGAGACCCAGTACTTC. The genes are TRBV2 and TRBJ2-5; a weak D match, TRBD2 (5 bases). CDR3 length: 13 amino acids. CDR1 is SNHLY and CDR2 is FYNNEI in the germline V gene. Trimming took 4 bases from V and 5 from J, leaving 11 bases between them.

The V and J genes are TRBV18 and TRBJ1-3; D not certain. Trimming left V 2 bases short and J 0 bases short, with 11 bases between. This CDR3 is built from 16 residues. Germline CDR1 reads KGHSH; CDR2 reads LQKENI. The DNA of the CDR3 is TGTGCCAGCTCACCATTTAGGCCGCTCTCTGGAAACACCATATATTTT. Residues: CASSPFRPLSGNTIYF. Full variable domain (rest looked up from reference TRBV18 and TRBJ1-3): NAGVMQNPRHLVRRRGQEARLRCSPMKGHSHVYWYRQLPEEGLKFMVYLQKENIIDESGMPKERFSAEFPKEGPSILRIQQVVRGDSAAYFCASSPFRPLSGNTIYFGEGSWLTVV.

This clone was seen more than once but under ten times. The gene calls are TRBV30 and TRBJ2-1; D may be TRBD1 (6 bases). The CDR3 is made up of 15 amino acids. Germline lookup yields CDR1 GTSNPN and CDR2 SVGIG (reference sequence). Trimming shortened V by 3 bases and J by 0 bases, and 12 bases separated the two germline ends. The CDR3 is CAWRQDSSSYNEQFF. DNA for the CDR3: TGTGCCTGGAGGCAGGACAGTAGCTCCTACAATGAGCAGTTCTTC.

The chain couples TRBV5-1 to TRBJ2-3; the D is unclear. The CDR3 spans 16 residues. Germline CDR1 reads SGHRS; CDR2 reads YFSETQ. Deletions cut 2 bases from V and 4 bases from J, with 17 bases between. The DNA for the CDR3 is TGCGCCAGCAGCTTAAGACGGAACACCCCTCCAGATACGCAGTATTTT. It translates to CASSLRRNTPPDTQYF.

This rearrangement joins TRBV13 to TRBJ2-2, with 8 positions matching TRBD1. The germline V gene encodes CDR1 PRHDT and CDR2 FYEKMQ (reference sequence). This CDR3 is built from 15 residues. V lost 5 bases and J lost 5; bases outside the gene matches: 7. DNA for the CDR3: TGTGCCAGCAGCCAGACGGACAGGGAAACCGGGGAGCTGTTTTTT. Its protein is CASSQTDRETGELFF. The variable domain in full, completed from reference TRBV13 and TRBJ2-2, reads AAGVIQSPRHLIKEKRETATLKCYPIPRHDTVYWYQQGPGQDPQFLISFYEKMQSDKGSIPDRFSAQQFSDYHSELNMSSLELGDSALYFCASSQTDRETGELFFGEGSRLTVL.